This T cell receptor beta chain is from a study of T cell responses to AZD1222 COVID-19 vaccine. Study information: Pooling covered second doses at about 4 or about 12 weeks.

The CDR3 is 16 residues long. Germline loops: CDR1 SGHVS, CDR2 FQNEAQ. Trimming shortened V by 2 bases and J by 14 bases, and 22 bases separated the two germline ends. As for this clone: Antigen unknown.

Study-level findings and limits: Only 5 or 6 AZD1222 recipients were seropositive at baseline. Possibly, clonal diversity was underestimated; donors were largely white British and included more females.

Libraries were prepared by immunoSEQ multiplex PCR; TCRdb keeps only in-frame clonotypes and omits some of them. The repertoire holds about 120,000 clones, with just under 95% as singletons. The chain uses TRBV7-8 and TRBJ1-6; D unclear. The sequence came from an adult in good health. Sequences were derived from peripheral blood, sampled on day 0 of AZD1222 vaccination. CDR3 sequence: CASSLSPAREPPTLHF. The CDR3 coding sequence is TGTGCCAGCAGCTTATCGCCGGCTAGGGAGCCCCCCACCCTCCACTTT.